A selection of T cell receptor beta chains follows, all from one sample in a study of beta chain features in type 1 diabetes. This table comes from immunoSEQ multiplex PCR, and its TCRdb copy is limited to in-frame clones, with some not included. Here the sample spans about 22,000 clones, about three fifths being singletons. Input material: stem cell memory CD4+ T cells from blood. Receptor source: a young man with type 1 diabetes. CDR3s include the opening cysteine and the closing phenylalanine or tryptophan. A D gene is named only where the DNA matches it firmly. Not all rows give a size; the values are once, few, many and, for expanded clones, a class.

CASSFESGGAVNEQFF | TGCGCCAGCAGCTTTGAAAGCGGGGGGGCGGTGAATGAGCAGTTCTTC | TRBV5-1 | TRBD2 | TRBJ2-1 | once
CAASGPGFSENTEAFF | TGTGCTGCATCGGGCCCTGGGTTTAGCGAGAACACTGAAGCTTTCTTT | TRBV10-3 | . | TRBJ1-1 | .
CASSLGNSGNEQYF | TGTGCCAGCAGCTTGGGAAATAGCGGAAACGAGCAGTACTTC | TRBV5-4 | . | TRBJ2-7 | .
CASSLVDRQYNEQFF | TGTGCCAGCAGCTTGGTGGACAGACAATACAATGAGCAGTTCTTC | TRBV5-6 | . | TRBJ2-1 | once
CSVEVIAGDPEQYF | TGCAGCGTTGAGGTAATAGCGGGAGACCCCGAGCAGTACTTC | TRBV29-1 | TRBD2 | TRBJ2-7 | few
CASSPPTGHEQYF | TGTGCCAGCAGCCCCCCGACAGGCCACGAGCAGTACTTC | TRBV5-6 | . | TRBJ2-7 | once
CSVSGTSGRSTDTQYF | TGCAGCGTCTCCGGGACTAGCGGCCGTAGCACAGATACGCAGTATTTT | TRBV29-1 | TRBD2 | TRBJ2-3 | few
CASSLAYSGTGRETQYF | TGCGCCAGCAGCTTGGCCTATAGCGGGACCGGCCGGGAGACCCAGTACTTC | TRBV5-1 | TRBD2 | TRBJ2-5 | .
CASSSTGTDEGQPQHF | TGTGCCAGCAGTTCAACCGGGACAGACGAGGGCCAGCCCCAGCATTTT | TRBV28 | TRBD1 | TRBJ1-5 | few
CASRKPPGLAGGDYNEQFF | TGCGCCAGCAGAAAACCACCGGGACTAGCGGGGGGTGATTACAATGAGCAGTTCTTC | TRBV23-1 | TRBD2 | TRBJ2-1 | .
CASRPVSYGYTF | TGTGCCAGCAGACCGGTATCCTATGGCTACACCTTC | TRBV28 | . | TRBJ1-2 | .
CATTDRSYGYTF | TGTGCCACTACGGACAGATCCTATGGCTACACCTTC | TRBV28 | . | TRBJ1-2 | .
CASSAQNSGVPNEQYF | TGTGCCAGCAGCGCCCAAAATAGCGGGGTTCCGAACGAGCAGTACTTC | TRBV9 | TRBD2 | TRBJ2-7 | .
CASSIQGAETEAFF | TGCGCCAGCAGCATACAGGGGGCAGAAACTGAAGCTTTCTTT | TRBV5-1 | TRBD1 | TRBJ1-1 | .
CASSKGQTSEKLFF | TGTGCCAGCTCTAAGGGACAGACATCTGAAAAACTGTTTTTT | TRBV18 | TRBD1 | TRBJ1-4 | .
CASRKASGNTIYF | TGTGCCAGCAGGAAAGCTTCTGGAAACACCATATATTTT | TRBV7-2 | . | TRBJ1-3 | .
CASSSTGGYEQYF | TGTGCCAGCAGCTCAACAGGGGGCTACGAGCAGTACTTC | TRBV7-2 | TRBD1 | TRBJ2-7 | .
CASRRGGGYEQYF | TGCGCCAGCAGGCGGGGGGGCGGCTACGAGCAGTACTTC | TRBV10-2 | TRBD2 | TRBJ2-7 | .
CASSPLNFLSGTSGNTIYF | TGTGCCAGCTCACCACTTAATTTTCTGTCCGGGACAAGTGGAAACACCATATATTTT | TRBV18 | . | TRBJ1-3 | .
CASRTYREKTQYF | TGTGCCAGCAGGACCTACAGGGAAAAGACCCAGTACTTC | TRBV28 | . | TRBJ2-5 | .
CASSRRTSGGTYNEQFF | TGTGCCAGCAGCCGCCGGACTAGCGGGGGTACCTACAATGAGCAGTTCTTC | TRBV7-2 | TRBD2 | TRBJ2-1 | .
CASQGQGYGYTF | TGCGCCTCGCAGGGACAGGGCTATGGCTACACCTTC | TRBV23-1 | TRBD1 | TRBJ1-2 | .
CASSPRTVSNTEAFF | TGTGCCAGCTCACCAAGGACAGTCTCCAACACTGAAGCTTTCTTT | TRBV18 | . | TRBJ1-1 | .
CASRRKDNRDTQYF | TGTGCCAGCAGACGAAAGGACAACCGAGATACGCAGTATTTT | TRBV28 | . | TRBJ2-3 | few
CAWSPSRDIQYF | TGTGCCTGGAGTCCATCCAGGGACATTCAGTACTTC | TRBV30 | . | TRBJ2-4 | .
CASSPGLHEQFF | TGTGCCAGCTCACCCGGGTTACATGAGCAGTTCTTC | TRBV18 | . | TRBJ2-1 | .
CASSQRGGAGYGYTF | TGCGCCAGCAGCCAGCGGGGGGGCGCAGGCTATGGCTACACCTTC | TRBV5-1 | . | TRBJ1-2 | .
CASSENRVDTGELFF | TGTGCCAGCAGTGAGAACAGGGTTGACACCGGGGAGCTGTTTTTT | TRBV2 | . | TRBJ2-2 | .
CASSPGQGASIYEQYF | TGTGCCAGCTCACCTGGTCAGGGGGCGTCCATCTACGAGCAGTACTTC | TRBV18 | TRBD1 | TRBJ2-7 | .
CASSPPTGFQETQYF | TGTGCCAGCAGCCCACCGACAGGGTTTCAAGAGACCCAGTACTTC | TRBV5-5 | TRBD1 | TRBJ2-5 | .
CATSGRTGGGDGYTF | TGTGCCACCTCAGGAAGGACAGGGGGCGGGGATGGCTACACCTTC | TRBV6-1 | TRBD1 | TRBJ1-2 | .